This T cell receptor (beta chain) was profiled in a study of blood T cell repertoires in COVID-19. On the study more broadly: Researchers got acute and convalescent COVID-19 samples from the United States, Italy and Spain. T cells, B-cell-depleted T cells, or PBMCs provided the cDNA or gDNA that served as material.

This clone was counted only a few times. The CDR3 sequence is 16 residues long. V gave up 8 bases and J gave up 4 bases, with 22 bases separating them. CDR1 and CDR2 from the germline V gene are KGHDR and SFDVKD. Generated by immunoSEQ multiplex PCR, the TCRdb table keeps only in-frame clones and is missing some. The sample includes about 120,000 clones, 85% of them seen just once. Sequenced input: peripheral blood. V is TRBV24-1 and J is TRBJ1-1; D uncertain. This receptor was obtained from an older man with acute or convalescent COVID-19. The CDR3 loop reads CATTGSTPRGGTEAFF. The CDR3 nucleotides are TGTGCCACCACCGGATCCACCCCACGGGGAGGCACTGAAGCTTTCTTT.